Shown below are 23 T cell receptor beta chains from a single sample sequenced in a study of blood T cells in healthy people across ages. A second about 7 to 12 cycle PCR used barcoded and J-beta primers. Via MiXCR, TCRdb re-called the 5' RACE reads, giving one row per CDR3 protein. In the table there are about 1.7 million distinct CDR3 sequences, approximately 30% of which are singletons. Source material: blood. Source of these receptors: a woman aged 25 to 39 in good health.

This chain connects TRBV30 to TRBJ1-5; D remains ambiguous. Germline CDR1 and CDR2: GTSNPN and SVGIG (reference sequence). The CDR3 covers 13 residues. Trimming pared 2 bases from V and 2 bases from J, leaving 7 bases between. The CDR3 DNA reads TGTGCCTGGAGTAATGGGGGCAATCAGCCCCAGCATTTT. Protein sequence: CAWSNGGNQPQHF.

This chain links TRBV7-2 with TRBJ2-7; no clear D. Deletions cut 5 bases from V and 4 bases from J, with 15 bases between. The length of the CDR3 is 14 residues. The germline V gene encodes CDR1 SGHTA and CDR2 FQGNSA. The CDR3 nucleotides read TGTGCCAGCAGCCGAGAACGTGGGCGGTACGAGCAGTACTTC. Protein sequence: CASSRERGRYEQYF.

This clonotype showed up just a few times. The V gene is TRBV7-9, the J gene TRBJ2-1; 7 positions agree with TRBD1. The J segment lost 0 bases and the V segment lost 3 bases, leaving 8 bases of the junction unmatched. CDR1 and CDR2 from the germline V gene are SEHNR and FQNEAQ (reference sequence). There are 17 residues in the CDR3. CDR3: CASSFSKTGSSYNEQFF. The CDR3 coding sequence is TGTGCCAGCAGCTTCAGTAAGACAGGGAGCTCCTACAATGAGCAGTTCTTC.

The chain recombines TRBV12-3 or TRBV12-4 with TRBJ2-5, with D perhaps matching TRBD2 (6 bases). Between the trimmed V and J ends, which lost 2 bases and 5 bases, there was a span of 21 bases. This CDR3 comprises 17 residues. The CDR3, as DNA: TGTGCCAGCAGTTTATATGGGACTGGGGGGATTGAGGAGACCCAGTACTTC. This codes for CASSLYGTGGIEETQYF.

In the case of this clonotype: Relative to the germline gene, one junction end is altered; a read error may explain this. The CDR3 sequence is CAGSLVGGTEETQYF. CDR3 DNA: TGTGCCGGCAGCTTAGTGGGGGGGACCGAAGAGACCCAGTACTTC. The rearrangement links TRBV7-2 to TRBJ2-5, with TRBD2 matching over 7 bases. The germline V gene has CDR1 SGHTA and CDR2 FQGNSA. The CDR3 is 15 residues long. The full variable domain, its missing parts supplied by reference TRBV7-2 and TRBJ2-5, is GAGVSQSPSNKVTEKGKDVELRCDPISGHTALYWYRQSLGQGLEFLIYFQGNSAPDKSGLPSDRFSAERTGGSVSTLTIQRTQQEDSAVYLCAGSLVGGTEETQYFGPGTRLLVL.

This clonotype was recorded many times. The chain links TRBV3-1 to TRBJ2-1; possible D gene TRBD2, 7 bases. Trimming removed 4 bases from V and 5 bases from J, with 15 bases in between. Germline loops: CDR1 LGHDT, CDR2 YNNKEL (reference sequence). The CDR3 is 15 residues long. CDR3 in DNA: TGTGCCAGCAGCCGTGGGGGGGCGCTTAACAATGAGCAGTTCTTC. Translated: CASSRGGALNNEQFF.

Details on this clonotype: A much larger clone differs by one base, so this may be a read error. The chain uses TRBV20-1 and TRBJ2-7; no reliable D call. Germline CDR1 reads DFQATT; CDR2 reads SNEGSKA (reference sequence). The CDR3 consists of 15 residues. V shed 0 bases and J shed 2 bases, with 14 bases lying between them. The CDR3 DNA sequence: TGCAGTGCTAGAGATGAGCCAGCAGAAACCTACGAGCAGTACTTC. This translates into CSARDEPAETYEQYF.

This clonotype was detected a few times. This chain links TRBV7-2 with TRBJ1-1, with D possibly being TRBD1 (5 bases). The CDR3 is 16 residues long. Deletions cut 6 bases from V and 0 bases from J, with 17 bases between. The V gene's germline CDR1 is SGHTA and CDR2 FQGNSA. CDR3 sequence reads: CASRPRVIGVNTEAFF. The CDR3 DNA is TGTGCCAGCAGGCCCAGGGTGATTGGTGTGAACACTGAAGCTTTCTTT.

This clonotype was counted many times. The rearrangement joins TRBV4-3 to TRBJ2-5, with D possibly TRBD2 on 6 matching bases. Germline values: CDR1 LGHNA, CDR2 YSLEER. The CDR3 totals 13 residues. V dropped 1 base and J dropped 4 bases, with 7 bases sitting between them. CDR3 coding DNA: TGCGCCAGCAGCCAAGGGACTACAGAGACCCAGTACTTC. It yields the protein CASSQGTTETQYF.

The rearrangement links TRBV9 to TRBJ1-4, with TRBD1 identical over 9 bases. V lost 3 bases, J lost 6 bases, and 6 bases stayed unmatched. This CDR3 has 15 residues. CDR1 and CDR2 from the germline V gene are SGDLS and YYNGEE. The CDR3 DNA is TGTGCCAGCAGCGAAGGGACAGGGATGGATGAAAAACTGTTTTTT. Translated, it gives CASSEGTGMDEKLFF.

The chain carries TRBV4-3 and TRBJ2-1, with D perhaps TRBD2 (6 bases). The CDR3 spans 14 residues. The germline V gene encodes CDR1 LGHNA and CDR2 YSLEER. Trimming stripped 1 base from V and 8 bases from J, with 12 bases between. DNA for the CDR3: TGCGCCAGCAGCCAAGTCAGCGGGCTCTATGAGCAGTTCTTC. Protein product: CASSQVSGLYEQFF.

The gene calls are TRBV6-1 and TRBJ1-4, with D possibly being TRBD1 (6 bases). The germline CDR1 and CDR2 sequences are MNHNS and SASEGT. The germline V and J ends were trimmed by 3 bases and 4 bases, with 9 bases remaining between them. The CDR3 is 14 amino acids. CDR3 amino acids: CASSDGQFNEKLFF. The CDR3 region has the DNA TGTGCCAGCAGTGACGGACAGTTTAATGAAAAACTGTTTTTT.

There are many counts of this clonotype. The rearrangement uses TRBV6-5 and TRBJ2-1, with D unclear. Germline CDR1 is MNHEY and CDR2 is SVGAGI. This CDR3 has 12 residues. The germline V and J ends were trimmed by 6 bases and 7 bases, with 10 bases remaining between them. Here the CDR3 reads CASSYNGNEQFF. CDR3 nucleotides: TGTGCCAGCAGCTATAACGGTAATGAGCAGTTCTTC.

This clonotype was counted only a few times. This chain links TRBV9 with TRBJ2-1, with D possibly being TRBD2 (5 bases). This CDR3 is built from 14 residues. The germline V gene encodes CDR1 SGDLS and CDR2 YYNGEE. V lost 4 bases and J lost 4, with 12 bases in between. The CDR3 DNA sequence: TGTGCCAGCAGCTCAGGCGGGTATTACAATGAGCAGTTCTTC. Translated, it gives CASSSGGYYNEQFF.

The gene calls are TRBV5-1 and TRBJ2-5, with D possibly TRBD1 on 7 matching bases. V was trimmed by 6 bases and J by 1 base, leaving 16 bases between them. This CDR3 has 15 residues. From germline, CDR1 is SGHRS and CDR2 YFSETQ. CDR3 loop: CASKQGSGPQETQYF. DNA of the CDR3: TGCGCCAGCAAACAGGGGAGCGGGCCCCAAGAGACCCAGTACTTC.

There are a few counts of this clonotype. CDR3 protein: CASSQVRDYTDTQYF. Written as DNA, the CDR3 is TGTGCCAGCAGCCAGGTTCGGGACTACACAGATACGCAGTATTTT. J is TRBJ2-3 and V is TRBV3-1, with 7 bases matching TRBD2. V gave up 3 bases and J gave up 2 bases; unmatched junction bases: 5. Germline V gives CDR1 LGHDT, CDR2 YNNKEL (reference sequence). This CDR3 contains 15 residues.

This clonotype was counted between two and nine times. The chain is built from TRBV10-3 and TRBJ2-3; D unclear. This CDR3 has 12 amino acids. Trimming removed 6 bases at V and 3 bases at J, with 7 bases between. Germline CDR1 ENHRY, CDR2 SYGVKD. In DNA, the CDR3 is TGTGCCATCAGAGAGGCTACAGATACGCAGTATTTT. Its protein product is CAIREATDTQYF.

This rearrangement joins TRBV15 to TRBJ1-1, with TRBD1 as a possible D gene (6 bases). This CDR3 has 13 amino acids. Germline V gene lookup returns CDR1 LNHNV and CDR2 YYDKDF (reference sequence). The germline V and J ends were trimmed by 5 bases and 11 bases, with 18 bases remaining between them. The CDR3 coding sequence is TGTGCCACCAGCCGAAACAGGGAGGAGAGGGCTTTCTTT. Residues: CATSRNREERAFF.

The genes are TRBV20-1 and TRBJ2-7; no clear D gene. CDR1 is DFQATT, CDR2 SNEGSKA, per germline (reference sequence). V dropped 3 bases and J dropped 3 bases, with 12 bases sitting between them. The CDR3 spans 13 residues. CDR3 loop: CSARDHARYEQYF. In nucleotides, the CDR3 is TGCAGTGCTAGGGACCACGCACGCTACGAGCAGTACTTC.

A word on this clonotype: A much larger clonotype is one base distant, so this may be a read error. The chain is built from TRBV5-1 and TRBJ1-1; tentatively, D is TRBD1 (5 bases). The CDR3 extends over 14 amino acids. The V gene's germline CDR1 is SGHRS and CDR2 YFSETQ. With 1 base removed from V and 4 bases from J, the gap between germline ends came to 11 bases. The CDR3 DNA follows: TGCGCCAGCAGCTTGTGGGACCAGGGCACTGAAGCTTTCTTT. Amino acids: CASSLWDQGTEAFF.

Many counts were recorded for this clonotype. This chain connects TRBV5-5 to TRBJ2-3; unclear D gene. There are 14 residues in the CDR3. V lost 0 bases and J 2 bases, leaving 7 bases between the germline ends. Germline-derived CDR1 and CDR2 are SGHKS and YYEKEE (reference sequence). CDR3 sequence: CASSLEGYTDTQYF. DNA for the CDR3: TGTGCCAGCAGCTTGGAAGGTTACACAGATACGCAGTATTTT.

The CDR3 region has the DNA TGTGCCAGCAGCTTGGAGAGGGCCGAAAACACCGGGGAGCTGTTTTTT. This gives the protein CASSLERAENTGELFF. The chain combines TRBV5-5 with TRBJ2-2; weak D call: TRBD2 (5 bases). This CDR3 region has 16 residues. Germline CDR1 is SGHKS and CDR2 is YYEKEE (reference sequence). The V end was cut by 0 bases, the J end by 2 bases, with 11 bases between.

As to this clonotype: Being one base from a much bigger clone, this may be a read error. V usage is TRBV5-1 and J usage is TRBJ2-5; TRBD1 aligns across 10 bases. The V segment lost 4 bases and the J segment 11 bases; nucleotides outside the gene matches: 11. The CDR3 spans 14 residues. Germline assignment: CDR1 SGHRS and CDR2 YFSETQ. The CDR3 here is CASSRGQGGNEQYF. The CDR3 DNA sequence: TGCGCCAGCAGCCGAGGACAGGGGGGCAATGAGCAGTACTTC.